A selection of T cell receptor beta chains follows, all from one sample in a study of control samples from healthy donors and cancer patients. Only in-frame clones appear in the TCRdb table, and some are missing; sequencing was by immunoSEQ multiplex PCR. Of some 170,000 clones listed, about 94% are singletons. Sequenced material: PBMCs. The receptors shown here come from a man aged 55-75 years with colorectal cancer. Both conserved end residues are trimmed from each CDR3. A D gene is named only where the DNA matches it firmly. Some rows mark clone size as missing; the rest say once, few, many or name a class of expanded clone.

size	D	length	J	V	CDR3
.	TRBD2	15	TRBJ2-1	TRBV5-3	ARTTFRIAGVGNEQF
.	TRBD2	15	TRBJ2-3	TRBV7-9	ASSPRGSGGFRDTQY
.	.	9	TRBJ1-4	TRBV2	ASLGGEKLF
.	.	10	TRBJ1-4	TRBV10-3	AISDQGEKLF
.	.	13	TRBJ1-1	TRBV18	ASSPAQTMNTEAF
.	.	12	TRBJ1-1	TRBV25-1	ASSENRDYTEAF
.	TRBD1	11	TRBJ1-5	TRBV6-2/TRBV6-3	ASSFTGVQPQH
.	.	11	TRBJ1-5	TRBV6-2/TRBV6-3	ASSFLQGQPQH
.	TRBD2	17	TRBJ2-3	TRBV9	ASSRVPGLAGPPPDTQY
.	.	10	TRBJ1-5	TRBV7-2	ASSQISQPQH
.	.	12	TRBJ2-7	TRBV13	ASSTQIRAYEQY
.	.	12	TRBJ2-2	TRBV19	ASSIDQNTGELF
.	.	13	TRBJ1-3	TRBV27	ATRRTGGPGNTIY
.	TRBD1	12	TRBJ1-2	TRBV6-5	ASTPAGTGNGYT
.	TRBD1	13	TRBJ1-3	TRBV19	ASLQKWDSRNTIY
.	TRBD1	14	TRBJ2-7	TRBV27	ASSPRTGDLLYEQY
.	.	13	TRBJ1-5	TRBV6-5	ASSLGAGANQPQH
once	TRBD1	12	TRBJ1-2	TRBV2	ASSQTGGNYGYT
.	.	12	TRBJ2-5	TRBV11-3	ASSLKGATETQY
medium-sized	TRBD1	11	TRBJ2-1	TRBV19	ASRINRGGEQF
.	TRBD2	16	TRBJ2-3	TRBV5-4	ASSLGLAGGPSTDTQY
.	.	14	TRBJ1-2	TRBV5-1	ASSLEAQAINYGYT
.	.	8	TRBJ1-2	TRBV2	ASRSYGYT
.	.	11	TRBJ2-3	TRBV5-4	ASSLGRGDTQY
few	TRBD1	12	TRBJ1-2	TRBV9	ASSAGTGGNGYT
.	.	15	TRBJ2-6	TRBV4-2	ASSQDRIGSGANVLT
once	TRBD1	13	TRBJ1-5	TRBV7-8	ASSGRDSRNQPQH
.	.	11	TRBJ2-5	TRBV28	AHKQRYQETQY
.	.	12	TRBJ1-1	TRBV5-1	ASSLGPANTEAF
.	TRBD1	12	TRBJ2-7	TRBV5-6	ASSWQGQGYEQY
.	.	14	TRBJ2-4	TRBV19	ASTFAPGLAKNIQY
.	TRBD2	14	TRBJ2-5	TRBV29-1	SVEPGLAGEEETQY
.	.	12	TRBJ1-1	TRBV25-1	ASSSRGLDTEAF
.	.	9	TRBJ2-7	TRBV6-6	ASRDSGEQY
.	.	10	TRBJ2-7	TRBV5-8	ASSRVTYEQY
.	.	14	TRBJ2-7	TRBV6-5	ASSYQPTGGPNEQY
once	.	12	TRBJ2-1	TRBV5-1	ASNRDNSYNEQF
.	.	13	TRBJ1-1	TRBV28	ASSPQWGLNTEAF
once	TRBD2	16	TRBJ2-3	TRBV10-1	ASSEFPGTSGGTDTQY
once	.	11	TRBJ1-5	TRBV30	ASGDNSNQPQH
once	.	14	TRBJ1-1	TRBV5-1	ASSLMAAEMNTEAF
.	.	12	TRBJ1-5	TRBV18	ASSPAQGDQPQH
once	TRBD1	12	TRBJ1-2	TRBV27	ASPGGQGAGGYT
.	.	12	TRBJ2-3	TRBV7-2	ASSLTDSTDTQY
.	.	12	TRBJ1-5	TRBV2	ASKAGTDNQPQH
.	.	11	TRBJ1-2	TRBV10-2	ASSPSQGYGYT
.	TRBD1	13	TRBJ2-1	TRBV3-1/TRBV3-2	ASSQAGGRGNEQF
.	.	13	TRBJ2-5	TRBV7-2	ASSFEWGGLKTQY